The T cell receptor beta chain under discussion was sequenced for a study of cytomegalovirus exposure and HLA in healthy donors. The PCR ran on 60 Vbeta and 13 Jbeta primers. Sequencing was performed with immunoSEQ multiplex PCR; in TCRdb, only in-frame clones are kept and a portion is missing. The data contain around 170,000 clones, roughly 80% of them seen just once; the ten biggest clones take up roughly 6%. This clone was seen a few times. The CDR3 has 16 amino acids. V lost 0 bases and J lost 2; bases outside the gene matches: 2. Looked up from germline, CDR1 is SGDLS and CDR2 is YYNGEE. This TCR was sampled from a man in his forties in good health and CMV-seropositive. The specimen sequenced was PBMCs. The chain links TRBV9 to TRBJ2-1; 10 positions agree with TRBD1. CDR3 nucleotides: TGTGCCAGCAGCGTAGCTGGACAGGGGGCCTACAATGAGCAGTTCTTC. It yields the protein CASSVAGQGAYNEQFF.